This note documents a single TCR beta chain sequence. The V and J ends lost 7 bases and 5 bases respectively, with 23 bases between them. This CDR3 has 16 residues. Germline loops: CDR1 SEHNR, CDR2 FQNEAQ (reference sequence). The sample originates from a study of shared clonotypes between healthy human individuals. Repertoires were generated with immunoSEQ multiplex PCR, while TCRdb's copy carries only in-frame clones and drops some. The table lists millions of clones, over 90% of them singletons, with about 0.39% in the top ten. The chain joins TRBV7-9 to TRBJ2-5, with D possibly being TRBD2 (5 bases). Sequenced sample: naive CD4+ T cells from PBMCs. The subset denotes: CD45RA+ positively selected. This receptor was taken from a man aged 18 to 30 in good health. Some clones in this sample may be carry-over from other donors' samples. The CDR3 here is CASIKASRTAEETQYF. The CDR3 nucleotides are TGTGCCAGCATCAAAGCCAGCCGGACTGCCGAGGAGACCCAGTACTTC.